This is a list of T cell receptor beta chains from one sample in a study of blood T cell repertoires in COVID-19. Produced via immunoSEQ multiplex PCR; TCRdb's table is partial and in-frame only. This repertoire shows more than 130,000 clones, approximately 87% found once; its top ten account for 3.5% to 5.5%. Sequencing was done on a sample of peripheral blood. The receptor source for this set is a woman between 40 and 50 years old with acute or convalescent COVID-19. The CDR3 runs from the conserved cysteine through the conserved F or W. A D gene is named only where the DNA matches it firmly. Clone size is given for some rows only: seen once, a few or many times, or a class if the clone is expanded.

TGCGCCAGCAGCCAAGGGTGGACAGGGGGCAATGAGCAGTTCTTC CASSQGWTGGNEQFF TRBV4-3 TRBD1 - TRBJ2-1
TGCAGTGCTAGTAAGTTAGCGGTCTACAATGAGCAGTTCTTC CSASKLAVYNEQFF TRBV20-1 - - TRBJ2-1
TGTGCCAGCAGCTTAACCGGACAGAAACTCTCTGGGGCCAACGTCCTGACTTTC CASSLTGQKLSGANVLTF TRBV7-9 - - TRBJ2-6
TGCGCCAGCAGCCAAGATGAGCTAGAAACGAGCTCCTACGAGCAGTACTTC CASSQDELETSSYEQYF TRBV4-3 - - TRBJ2-7
TGTGCCAGCAGCTTGGCCTCGGTGCCGTACAATGAGCAGTTCTTC CASSLASVPYNEQFF TRBV5-8 - - TRBJ2-1
TGTGCCAGCAGCTTCACAGGGGATGTAAGTCAGCCCCAGCATTTT CASSFTGDVSQPQHF TRBV7-2 TRBD1 - TRBJ1-5
TGTGCCTGGAGTGCACAGGGGGGGAATGGAAAGCAGTACTTC CAWSAQGGNGKQYF TRBV30 - - TRBJ2-7
TGTGCCAGCTCACCCCGTGAGCGCAACTATGGCTACACCTTC CASSPRERNYGYTF TRBV18 - once TRBJ1-2
TGCGCCAGCAGCTCTCGGACTAGCGGCAAAGAGACCCAGTACTTC CASSSRTSGKETQYF TRBV5-1 TRBD2 - TRBJ2-5
TGTGCCTGGAGCGTTGGGACAGGGGCCTACGAGCAGTACTTC CAWSVGTGAYEQYF TRBV30 TRBD1 - TRBJ2-7
TGTGCCAGCTCACCTGGGACAGGGGCTGGAAACACCATATATTTT CASSPGTGAGNTIYF TRBV18 TRBD1 - TRBJ1-3
TGTGCCATCAGTGCCGACAGGGGTAATTCACCCCTCCACTTT CAISADRGNSPLHF TRBV10-3 TRBD1 - TRBJ1-6
TGTGCCAGTAGTATTGGGACCGGGACAGGGAATCAGCCCCAGCATTTT CASSIGTGTGNQPQHF TRBV19 TRBD1 - TRBJ1-5
TGTGCCAGCAGTGAACGTGGGAGCTGGGACGAGCAGTACTTC CASSERGSWDEQYF TRBV6-1 - - TRBJ2-7
TGTGCCAGCAGCCCCGGGACAGCGGCTAATGAAAAACTGTTTTTT CASSPGTAANEKLFF TRBV13 TRBD1 - TRBJ1-4
TGTGCCAGCAGCGGACTGAGCTCTGGAAACACCATATATTTT CASSGLSSGNTIYF TRBV13 - once TRBJ1-3
TGTGCCAGCAGTTTATTTACGAGTTACAATGAGCAGTTCTTC CASSLFTSYNEQFF TRBV28 - - TRBJ2-1
TGTGCCAGCTCACCAGGACTAGGGACCTACGAGCAGTACTTC CASSPGLGTYEQYF TRBV18 TRBD2 - TRBJ2-7
TGTGCCAGCAGCAGTCAGGAGGTTGCTAACTATGGCTACACCTTC CASSSQEVANYGYTF TRBV7-2 - - TRBJ1-2
TGTGCCAGCAGCCTCGCATCGGGCGGGGGTAGCACAGATACGCAGTATTTT CASSLASGGGSTDTQYF TRBV7-3 TRBD2 - TRBJ2-3
TGTGCCAGTAACCCAGACAGGGGGCCTGAAGCTTTCTTT CASNPDRGPEAFF TRBV19 TRBD1 - TRBJ1-1
TGTGCCAGCAGACGAGCCCAATCCACCGGGGAGCTGTTTTTT CASRRAQSTGELFF TRBV6-5 - - TRBJ2-2
TGTGCCAGCAGCCCTGGACAGACTAGCAATCAGCCCCAGCATTTT CASSPGQTSNQPQHF TRBV9 - once TRBJ1-5
TGTGCCAGCAGCCGTAGCGGGAGCACAGATACGCAGTATTTT CASSRSGSTDTQYF TRBV6-2/TRBV6-3 TRBD2 once TRBJ2-3
TGCGCCAGCAGCCAAGGTCTACTATTCAATGACGAGCAGTACTTC CASSQGLLFNDEQYF TRBV4-3 - once TRBJ2-7
TGTGCCACCAGTGATTTACGGCAGGGAATGGACACCGGGGAGCTGTTTTTT CATSDLRQGMDTGELFF TRBV24-1 - - TRBJ2-2
TGTGCCAGCAGCGTCGACGGGGTCTACAATCAGCCCCAGCATTTT CASSVDGVYNQPQHF TRBV9 - - TRBJ1-5
TGTGCCAGAAGCTCCTCGGGACTAGGCGCCCTCAATGAGCAGTTCTTC CARSSSGLGALNEQFF TRBV5-3 TRBD2 - TRBJ2-1
TGTGCCAGCAGCCCCTACTACGACAGGAACACTGAAGCTTTCTTT CASSPYYDRNTEAFF TRBV7-8 - - TRBJ1-1
TGTGCCAGCAGTGTAGACAGGGCGAGGACAGATACGCAGTATTTT CASSVDRARTDTQYF TRBV2 TRBD1 - TRBJ2-3
TGCACCAGCAGCCGTGGGCAGGTACCATCCTACGAGCAGTACTTC CTSSRGQVPSYEQYF TRBV1 - - TRBJ2-7
TGTGCCCTTTTCCCCGGGACAGGTGGAAACACCATATATTTT CALFPGTGGNTIYF TRBV30 TRBD1 - TRBJ1-3
TGTGCCAGCAGCTTAGGGCACTCCTACGAGCAGTACTTC CASSLGHSYEQYF TRBV7-7 - - TRBJ2-7
TGTGCCAGCAGCCCCCGGGACTCAGCCTACGAGCAGTACTTC CASSPRDSAYEQYF TRBV9 - - TRBJ2-7
TGTGCCAGCAGCTTATCCCGACTAGCGGTAACCAATGAGCAGTTCTTC CASSLSRLAVTNEQFF TRBV7-9 TRBD2 - TRBJ2-1
TGTGCCAGTAGACCCATTGGCCCCATGAACACTGAAGCTTTCTTT CASRPIGPMNTEAFF TRBV19 - - TRBJ1-1
TGTGCCAGCAGTGAACGGACAGGGAATAATGAAAAACTGTTTTTT CASSERTGNNEKLFF TRBV2 TRBD1 - TRBJ1-4
TGTGCCAGTAGCACGACAGGTTATAGCAATCAGCCCCAGCATTTT CASSTTGYSNQPQHF TRBV19 - - TRBJ1-5
TGTGCCACCAGTAGGGGTGTCACCGGGGAGCTGTTTTTT CATSRGVTGELFF TRBV24-1 - - TRBJ2-2
TGTGCCAGCAGTTCGAGAGCGTACTATGGCTACACCTTC CASSSRAYYGYTF TRBV27 - - TRBJ1-2
TGTGCCAGCAGCGACCGGACTAGCGGGACCTACAATGAGCAGTTCTTC CASSDRTSGTYNEQFF TRBV3-1/TRBV3-2 TRBD2 - TRBJ2-1
TGTGCCAGCAGTTGGGGGCGCAGCAATCAGCCCCAGCATTTT CASSWGRSNQPQHF TRBV2 - - TRBJ1-5
TGTGCCAGCTCACCACCGTCGGGGAATGAGCAGTTCTTC CASSPPSGNEQFF TRBV18 - - TRBJ2-1
TGTGCCATCAGTGACGGTTTCTACGAGCAGTACTTC CAISDGFYEQYF TRBV10-3 - once TRBJ2-7
TGTGCCAGCAGCTTGGTAGCCCAGGGGGGAAACTCACCCCTCCACTTT CASSLVAQGGNSPLHF TRBV5-5 TRBD1 once TRBJ1-6